The clone carrying this T cell receptor beta chain was detected only once. Random hexamers were used to reverse transcribe the RNA input (roughly 0.5 to 1 ug). TCRdb redid the calling of the immunoSEQ multiplex PCR reads with MiXCR, one entry per CDR3 protein. Here the sample spans around 180,000 distinct CDR3 sequences, 90% to 96% being singletons. TCR beta was sequenced from blood CD8+ and CD4+ T cells. The CD8+ and CD4+ T cells were negatively isolated, with the TEMRA cells enriched by FACS. This entry is derived from a study of CD8 T cells in Susac syndrome. V was cut by 0 bases and J by 4 bases, with 6 bases left in between. Germline lookup yields CDR1 LGHDT and CDR2 YNNKEL (reference sequence). This CDR3 contains 13 residues.

The source material was CD4+ T cells from PBMCs. This sequence was found in a human donor with multiple sclerosis. The chain links TRBV3-1 to TRBJ1-2; D gene ambiguous. This CDR3 is CASSQEQVYGYTF. In nucleotides, the CDR3 is TGTGCCAGCAGCCAAGAGCAGGTCTATGGCTACACCTTC.